The next 27 T cell receptor beta chains were all read from a single sample in a study of cytomegalovirus exposure and HLA in healthy donors. The PCR had 60 Vbeta and 13 Jbeta primers. Repertoires were generated with immunoSEQ multiplex PCR, while TCRdb's copy carries only in-frame clones and drops some. The data show about 140,000 clones, 78% seen once. The material sequenced was PBMCs. These receptor sequences come from a female donor in good health and CMV-seronegative.

The J gene is TRBJ2-1, the V gene TRBV15, with a weak D call TRBD1 (5 bases). The CDR3 runs 12 residues. Germline CDR1 and CDR2: LNHNV and YYDKDF (reference sequence). The ends were cut back, 11 bases at V and 5 bases at J, with 13 bases in the middle. CDR3 nucleotide sequence: TGTGCCTCGACAGACAGCCACAATGAGCAGTTCTTC. This translates into CASTDSHNEQFF.

The chain combines TRBV7-9 with TRBJ1-3; unclear D gene. Trimming left V 5 bases short and J 0 bases short, with 11 bases between. This CDR3 is 15 amino acids long. Germline V gives CDR1 SEHNR, CDR2 FQNEAQ (reference sequence). CDR3: CASSTTFSSGNTIYF. The CDR3, as DNA: TGTGCCAGCAGCACCACATTCAGCTCTGGAAACACCATATATTTT.

CDR3 region: CASSLVTGPCEQYF. The CDR3 region has the DNA TGTGCCAGCAGCTTAGTAACAGGGCCCTGCGAGCAGTACTTC. The gene calls are TRBV7-9 and TRBJ2-7, with D tentatively TRBD1 (6 bases). Per germline, CDR1 SEHNR and CDR2 FQNEAQ (reference sequence). V lost 1 base and J 6 bases, leaving 13 bases between the germline ends. The CDR3 sequence is 14 residues long.

The V call is TRBV13, the J call TRBJ2-7, with 10 bases lining up with TRBD1. V gave up 5 bases and J gave up 5 bases; unmatched junction bases: 6. Germline CDR1 reads PRHDT; CDR2 reads FYEKMQ (reference sequence). This CDR3 spans 14 amino acids. CDR3 coding DNA: TGTGCCAGCAGCCCGGGACAGGGGAACCACGAGCAGTACTTC. Translating gives CASSPGQGNHEQYF.

The V and J genes are TRBV5-1 and TRBJ2-1; 8 nucleotides line up with TRBD2. Germline assignment: CDR1 SGHRS and CDR2 YFSETQ. After removal of 4 bases from V and 6 bases from J, the junction contained 9 bases not matched to a gene. CDR3 length: 15 residues. The DNA of the CDR3 is TGCGCCAGCAGCCAAGGACTAGCCGGGGTCAATGAGCAGTTCTTC. Its translation: CASSQGLAGVNEQFF. Together with reference TRBV5-1 and TRBJ2-1, the CDR3 gives the full variable domain: KAGVTQTPRYLIKTRGQQVTLSCSPISGHRSVSWYQQTPGQGLQFLFEYFSETQRNKGNFPGRFSGRQFSNSRSEMNVSTLELGDSALYLCASSQGLAGVNEQFFGPGTRLTVL.

The CDR3 region has the DNA TGTGCCACCGGAACAGGGATAGGAAACACCATATATTTT. Its translation: CATGTGIGNTIYF. The chain links TRBV11-2 to TRBJ1-3; perhaps TRBD1 as D (6 bases). CDR3 length: 13 residues. Germline V gene lookup returns CDR1 SGHAT and CDR2 FQNNGV. The V end was cut by 10 bases, the J end by 4 bases, with 14 bases between.

The rearrangement uses TRBV19 and TRBJ2-2; 9 bases align to TRBD1. CDR3 length equals 15 residues. Unmatched junction bases numbered 3, after V lost 6 bases and J lost 1 base. Germline V gives CDR1 LNHDA, CDR2 SQIVND (reference sequence). CDR3 in DNA: TGTGCCAGTAGACAGGGGGCGATGAACACCGGGGAGCTGTTTTTT. It specifies CASRQGAMNTGELFF.

The gene calls are TRBV27 and TRBJ2-1; the match to TRBD2 covers 14 bases. J was trimmed by 9 bases and V by 6 bases; bases with no gene match: 7. The CDR3 is 15 residues long. Germline CDR1 and CDR2: MNHEY and SMNVEV (reference sequence). The CDR3 is CASRSGLAGGSEQFF. CDR3 bases: TGTGCCAGCAGATCTGGACTAGCGGGGGGATCTGAGCAGTTCTTC.

V usage is TRBV4-1 and J usage is TRBJ1-5; D not resolved. Germline values: CDR1 MGHRA, CDR2 YSYEKL. CDR3 size: 16 residues. The V end lost 4 bases, the J end lost 0 bases, and 13 bases lay between the germline ends. The CDR3 DNA reads as TGCGCCAGCAGCCTCTTGTTTGGCAATAGCAATCAGCCCCAGCATTTT. Translating gives CASSLLFGNSNQPQHF.

The table lists this clone with a few counts. The V and J genes are TRBV4-1 and TRBJ2-7, with 10 bases that match TRBD2. V was clipped by 1 base and J by 3 bases; unmatched bases: 6. The CDR3 runs to 16 residues. The V gene's germline CDR1 is MGHRA and CDR2 YSYEKL. CDR3: CASSQGASGSNYEQYF. The CDR3 DNA follows: TGCGCCAGCAGCCAAGGGGCTAGCGGGAGTAACTACGAGCAGTACTTC.

The CDR3 region is CASSPRTGGSSPLHF. The DNA of the CDR3 is TGTGCCAGCAGCCCTAGGACAGGGGGCAGTTCACCCCTCCACTTT. The genes are TRBV14 and TRBJ1-6; 11 bases fit TRBD1. The V gene's germline CDR1 is SGHDN and CDR2 FVKESK. CDR3 length equals 15 residues. The V and J ends lost 4 bases and 9 bases, in that order; junction bases with no gene match: 5.

The chain recombines TRBV2 with TRBJ2-5; D possibly corresponds to TRBD1 (5 bases). The J call may be in error: the DNA end matches TRBJ2-7 better. This CDR3 contains 13 residues. The V gene's germline CDR1 is SNHLY and CDR2 FYNNEI. In DNA, the CDR3 is TGTGCCAGCAGTGAGGACATAGGCTACGAGCAGTACTTC. Protein sequence: CASSEDIGYEQYF.

This clone was found once. This chain uses TRBV5-8 with TRBJ2-1, with 7 bases matching TRBD2. Per the germline V gene, CDR1 is SGHTS and CDR2 is YDEGEE. Trimming took 0 bases from V and 2 from J; bases not matched to a gene: 2. This CDR3 comprises 15 residues. For the CDR3, the DNA is TGTGCCAGCAGCTTGGCTAGCGGTACCTACAATGAGCAGTTCTTC. Translation gives CASSLASGTYNEQFF.

The V gene is TRBV7-9, the J gene TRBJ1-3; TRBD1 is a possible D gene (5 bases). Germline V gene lookup returns CDR1 SEHNR and CDR2 FQNEAQ (reference sequence). V shed 1 base and J shed 2 bases, with 9 bases lying between them. This CDR3 region has 15 residues. The CDR3 reads CASSLGRGTGNTIYF. CDR3 coding DNA: TGTGCCAGCAGCTTAGGTCGGGGGACTGGAAACACCATATATTTT.

The V call is TRBV28, the J call TRBJ2-1; 9 bases line up with TRBD1. The J segment lost 7 bases and the V segment lost 6 bases, leaving 7 bases of the junction unmatched. The CDR3 loop spans 14 amino acids. Germline V gene data show CDR1 as MDHEN and CDR2 as SYDVKM. The CDR3 is CASRPPGTGNEQFF. Here the CDR3 DNA reads TGTGCCAGCAGACCGCCTGGGACAGGGAATGAGCAGTTCTTC.

The V gene is TRBV18, the J gene TRBJ1-4, with 7 bases lining up with TRBD1. Germline V gives CDR1 KGHSH, CDR2 LQKENI. This CDR3 contains 15 residues. With V trimmed by 0 bases and J by 4 bases, 2 bases remained unmatched. The chain's CDR3 is CASSPPDRFNEKLFF. The CDR3 DNA sequence: TGTGCCAGCTCACCACCGGACAGGTTTAATGAAAAACTGTTTTTT.

The V gene is TRBV5-1, the J gene TRBJ2-2; perhaps TRBD1 as D (7 bases). Per germline, CDR1 SGHRS and CDR2 YFSETQ. V was shortened by 4 bases and J by 9 bases, with 16 bases between the two germline ends. This CDR3 has 14 amino acids. In nucleotides, the CDR3 is TGCGCCAGCAGCCGAGGAGGGGGCCAGCGGGAGCTGTTTTTT. Translating gives CASSRGGGQRELFF.

V usage is TRBV25-1 and J usage is TRBJ2-1, with TRBD2 matching 8 bases. V lost 1 base to trimming and J lost 2 bases; unmatched junction nucleotides: 4. CDR3 size: 16 residues. Looked up from germline, CDR1 is MGHDK and CDR2 is SYGVNS. CDR3 sequence reads: CASSELMGLAYNEQFF. CDR3 DNA: TGTGCCAGCAGTGAATTGATGGGACTAGCCTACAATGAGCAGTTCTTC.

The chain is built from TRBV30 and TRBJ2-3, with D possibly matching TRBD2 (5 bases). Germline assignment: CDR1 GTSNPN and CDR2 SVGIG (reference sequence). The CDR3 extends over 12 amino acids. Trimming shortened V by 1 base and J by 5 bases, and 7 bases separated the two germline ends. CDR3 nucleotides: TGTGCCTGGAGTGAACTAGGAGATACGCAGTATTTT. Protein sequence: CAWSELGDTQYF.

The CDR3 region has the DNA TGTGCCACCAGCAGAGCTCAGACTAACTATGGCTACACCTTC. Translation gives CATSRAQTNYGYTF. The rearrangement links TRBV15 to TRBJ1-2, with unresolved D. V was shortened by 1 base and J by 0 bases, with 6 bases between the two germline ends. There are 14 residues in the CDR3. Germline values: CDR1 LNHNV, CDR2 YYDKDF (reference sequence).

This clone was observed once. The CDR3 region is CASSQGGAGTGSLQYF. The CDR3 DNA sequence: TGCGCCAGCAGCCAAGGGGGAGCCGGGACAGGCTCACTACAGTACTTC. The chain links TRBV4-1 to TRBJ2-7; 8 positions match TRBD1. This CDR3 is 16 amino acids long. Germline CDR1 and CDR2: MGHRA and YSYEKL. The ends lost 1 base at V and 10 bases at J; junction bases unmatched: 15.

This clone was recorded a few times. The gene calls are TRBV4-2 and TRBJ2-7; tentative D call: TRBD2 (6 bases). This CDR3 is 17 amino acids long. V was shortened by 0 bases and J by 5 bases, with 20 bases between the two germline ends. Germline V CDR1 and CDR2: LGHNA, YNFKEQ. The chain's CDR3 is CASSQDFGLARTDEQYF. The CDR3 bases are TGTGCCAGCAGCCAAGATTTTGGGCTAGCGCGAACCGACGAGCAGTACTTC.

The chain couples TRBV7-8 to TRBJ2-1, with 8 bases fitting TRBD1. This CDR3 has 15 amino acids. V lost 4 bases and J lost 6; bases outside the gene matches: 8. Per the germline V gene, CDR1 is SGHVS and CDR2 is FQNEAQ. The CDR3 loop reads CASSSQGAIGNEQFF. The CDR3 DNA sequence: TGTGCCAGCAGCTCCCAGGGGGCGATTGGCAATGAGCAGTTCTTC.

The chain joins TRBV5-1 to TRBJ2-1, with 14 positions matching TRBD2. This CDR3 region has 18 residues. Trimming at V came to 0 bases and at J to 4 bases, leaving 6 bases not matched to a gene. CDR1 and CDR2 from the germline V gene are SGHRS and YFSETQ. CDR3 loop: CASSLGLAGGAPYNEQFF. CDR3 bases: TGCGCCAGCAGCTTGGGACTAGCGGGAGGGGCACCATACAATGAGCAGTTCTTC.

A single count supports this clone. This rearrangement joins TRBV27 to TRBJ2-1, with a tentative D call TRBD2 (6 bases). The ends were cut back, 8 bases at V and 2 bases at J, with 13 bases in the middle. Germline CDR1 MNHEY, CDR2 SMNVEV (reference sequence). The CDR3 covers 14 residues. CDR3 coding DNA: TGTGCCAGCTCCCCGGCGGGGCCCTACAATGAGCAGTTCTTC. It translates to CASSPAGPYNEQFF.

J is TRBJ1-1 and V is TRBV5-4; 8 nucleotides agree with TRBD1. Germline V gene sequence: CDR1 SGHNT, CDR2 YYREEE (reference sequence). V gave up 2 bases and J gave up 0 bases; unmatched junction bases: 3. This CDR3 is built from 15 residues. CDR3 bases: TGTGCCAGCAGCTTACCGGGACAGGTGAACACTGAAGCTTTCTTT. Its protein is CASSLPGQVNTEAFF.

The chain employs TRBV10-2 and TRBJ1-2, with D possibly TRBD1 on 5 matching bases. V was trimmed by 6 bases and J by 10 bases, leaving 12 bases between them. This CDR3 has 11 residues. Germline V lookup: CDR1 WSHSY, CDR2 SAAADI. CDR3 in amino acids: CASSGGDYYTF. CDR3 in DNA: TGCGCCAGCAGCGGGGGGGACTACTACACCTTC.